The clone carrying this T cell receptor (beta chain) has at least ten counts. This sample is drawn from a study of identical twins. Template switching added a universal primer site, and cDNA bore unique molecular identifiers. TCRdb recomputed calls from the 5' RACE reads with MiXCR, one row per CDR3 protein. The sample consists of roughly 690,000 distinct CDR3 sequences, 5.5% to 6.5% of them appearing once. The CDR3 length is 16 residues. Losses at the gene ends were 3 bases for V and 4 bases for J; bases not matched to a gene: 8. Germline CDR1 is LGHNA and CDR2 is YSLEER. Specimen: naive T cells sorted from blood. This receptor was taken from a man younger than 30 in good health. The chain couples TRBV4-3 to TRBJ2-5; 10 bases align to TRBD1. The CDR3 spells CASSQGTGQGGETQYF. The CDR3 region has the DNA TGCGCCAGCAGCCAGGGTACCGGACAGGGGGGAGAGACCCAGTACTTC.